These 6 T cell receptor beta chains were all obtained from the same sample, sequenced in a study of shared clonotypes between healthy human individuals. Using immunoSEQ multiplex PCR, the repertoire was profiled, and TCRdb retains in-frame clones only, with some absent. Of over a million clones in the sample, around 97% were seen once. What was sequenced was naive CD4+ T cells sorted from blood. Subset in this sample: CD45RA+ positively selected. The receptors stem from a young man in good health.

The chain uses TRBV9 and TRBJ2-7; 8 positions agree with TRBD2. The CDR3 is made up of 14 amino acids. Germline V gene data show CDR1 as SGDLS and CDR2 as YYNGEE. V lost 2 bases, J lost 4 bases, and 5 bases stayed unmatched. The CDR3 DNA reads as TGTGCCAGCAGCGTGGGACTAGATCTGTACGAGCAGTACTTC. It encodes CASSVGLDLYEQYF.

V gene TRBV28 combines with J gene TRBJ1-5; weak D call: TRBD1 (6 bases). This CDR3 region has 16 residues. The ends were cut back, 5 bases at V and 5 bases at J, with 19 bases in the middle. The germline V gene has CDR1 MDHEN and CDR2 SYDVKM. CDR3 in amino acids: CASSPRGTRGYQPQHF. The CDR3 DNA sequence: TGTGCCAGCAGTCCCCGTGGGACGAGGGGGTATCAGCCCCAGCATTTT.

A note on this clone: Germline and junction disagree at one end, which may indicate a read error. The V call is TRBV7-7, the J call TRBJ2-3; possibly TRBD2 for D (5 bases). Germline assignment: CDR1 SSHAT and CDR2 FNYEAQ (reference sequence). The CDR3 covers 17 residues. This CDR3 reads CASSLGFPGSSTDTQYF. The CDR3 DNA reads TGTGCTAGCAGCTTAGGCTTTCCGGGATCAAGCACAGATACGCAGTATTTT.

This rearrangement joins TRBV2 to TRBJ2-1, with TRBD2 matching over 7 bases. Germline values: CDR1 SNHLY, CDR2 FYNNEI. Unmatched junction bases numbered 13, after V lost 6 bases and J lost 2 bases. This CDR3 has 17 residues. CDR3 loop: CASRGLVRERTYNEQFF. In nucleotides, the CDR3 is TGTGCCAGCAGGGGATTGGTGCGGGAGCGAACCTACAATGAGCAGTTCTTC.

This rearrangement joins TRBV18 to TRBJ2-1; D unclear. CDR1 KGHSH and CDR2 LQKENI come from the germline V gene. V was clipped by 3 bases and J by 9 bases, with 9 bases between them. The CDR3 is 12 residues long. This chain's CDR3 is CASSPGLSEQFF. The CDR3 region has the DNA TGTGCCAGCTCACCCGGTCTCAGTGAGCAGTTCTTC.

Here the CDR3 DNA reads TGTGCCAGTAGTCCCGGGACTAGCGGGAGGGCCCGGTACAATGAGCAGTTCTTC. This codes for CASSPGTSGRARYNEQFF. The chain has TRBV19 and TRBJ2-1; 16 nucleotides align to TRBD2. V was pared by 5 bases and J by 4 bases, with 8 bases of the junction left unmatched. This CDR3 contains 18 residues. In germline, CDR1 is LNHDA, CDR2 SQIVND (reference sequence).